The sequence of this T cell receptor (beta chain) was determined in a study of cytomegalovirus exposure and HLA in healthy donors. Overall study: The roughly 110 validation repertoires matched the approximately 700 first-cohort repertoires in platform, a later analysis reported.

Germline-derived CDR1 and CDR2 are SGHRS and YFSETQ. V lost 4 bases to trimming and J lost 4 bases, with 17 bases between them. This CDR3 is built from 15 residues. The donors were in the approximately 120-subject validation cohort; that cohort was separate from the roughly 660-subject first cohort. This clone was detected only once. The antigen is unknown. Libraries were prepared by immunoSEQ multiplex PCR; TCRdb keeps only in-frame clonotypes and omits some of them. In the table there are 100,000 to 150,000 clones, about nine tenths of which are singletons. Study results and limitations: Among TCR beta chains, those listed as cytomegalovirus-associated numbered about 150. Reportedly, diagnosis of cytomegalovirus status by the classifier showed high specificity and sensitivity.

V usage is TRBV5-1 and J usage is TRBJ2-5; maybe TRBD1 (6 bases). Specimen: PBMCs. The TCR sequence derives from a woman aged 18-30 years in good health and CMV-seronegative. The CDR3 spells CASSIMGQGRETQYF. The CDR3 coding sequence is TGCGCCAGCAGCATCATGGGGCAGGGGAGAGAGACCCAGTACTTC.